This T cell receptor (beta chain) stems from a study of blood T cell repertoires in COVID-19. Study as a whole: Whether acute or convalescent, the COVID-19 samples came from the United States, Italy and Spain.

Per the germline V gene, CDR1 is SGHNT and CDR2 is YYREEE (reference sequence). The CDR3 is 18 amino acids. V lost 4 bases, J lost 2 bases, and 11 bases stayed unmatched. Per the study methods: Nucleated cell counts were estimated from reference gene primer amplification. Clones were read by immunoSEQ multiplex PCR, and TCRdb kept only the in-frame ones, dropping some. That table is the source of V, J and clone size, and D and trimming were worked out from the DNA. The table includes about 190,000 clones, 88% detected once. This receptor was taken from a human donor in a cohort sampled during active COVID-19. Sequenced material: peripheral blood. The gene calls are TRBV5-4 and TRBJ2-6; 8 bases line up with TRBD1. The CDR3 DNA sequence: TGTGCCAGCAGCCCTTCCGGACAGGGCCTACCTGGGGCCAACGTCCTGACTTTC. Residues: CASSPSGQGLPGANVLTF.